What follows are 3 T cell receptor beta chains derived from one specimen sequenced in a study of cytomegalovirus exposure and HLA in healthy donors. The PCR ran on 60 Vbeta and 13 Jbeta primers. The data were produced by immunoSEQ multiplex PCR, yet TCRdb's version contains in-frame clones alone and is incomplete. The table records 150,000 to 200,000 clones, about 77% of them present only once. Material for sequencing was PBMCs. Every receptor here comes from a male donor in good health and CMV-seropositive.

The V and J genes are TRBV7-8 and TRBJ2-1; 13 bases are a match to TRBD2. The CDR3 contains 17 residues. From germline, CDR1 is SGHVS and CDR2 FQNEAQ. J was trimmed by 9 bases and V by 5 bases; bases with no gene match: 13. The CDR3 DNA reads TGTGCCAGCAGCCACCCACTAGCGGGGGGGCCTTCGGGTGAGCAGTTCTTC. It is translated as CASSHPLAGGPSGEQFF.

This clone was seen a single time. This chain links TRBV7-6 with TRBJ2-2; 11 bases map to TRBD2. Germline CDR1 and CDR2: SGHVS and FNYEAQ. The ends lost 2 bases at V and 0 bases at J; junction bases unmatched: 8. The CDR3 totals 19 residues. The CDR3 spells CASSLRASGGLTNTGELFF. CDR3 nucleotides: TGTGCCAGCAGCTTAAGGGCTAGCGGGGGGCTGACGAACACCGGGGAGCTGTTTTTT. Together with reference TRBV7-6 and TRBJ2-2, the CDR3 gives the full variable domain: GAGVSQSPRYKVTKRGQDVALRCDPISGHVSLYWYRQALGQGPEFLTYFNYEAQQDKSGLPNDRFSAERPEGSISTLTIQRTEQRDSAMYRCASSLRASGGLTNTGELFFGEGSRLTVL.

V is TRBV7-2 and J is TRBJ1-6, with TRBD1 as a possible D gene (6 bases). V was trimmed by 5 bases and J by 8 bases, leaving 13 bases between them. The CDR3 covers 14 residues. Germline CDR1 is SGHTA and CDR2 is FQGNSA. As DNA, the CDR3 is TGTGCCAGCAGCAAACAAGGGGGTCATTCACCCCTCCACTTT. Amino acids: CASSKQGGHSPLHF. The full variable domain, rest sourced from reference TRBV7-2 and TRBJ1-6, is GAGVSQSPSNKVTEKGKDVELRCDPISGHTALYWYRQSLGQGLEFLIYFQGNSAPDKSGLPSDRFSAERTGGSVSTLTIQRTQQEDSAVYLCASSKQGGHSPLHFGNGTRLTVT.